Listed below are T cell receptor beta chains from one sample, sequenced in a study of shared clonotypes between healthy human individuals. Some clones are missing from TCRdb's copy, which holds only in-frame ones; the method was immunoSEQ multiplex PCR. The sample carries under 300,000 clones, approximately 65% recorded once. Source material: memory CD4+ T cells sorted from blood. These receptors were obtained from a young man in good health. The CDR3 runs from the conserved cysteine through the conserved F or W. The order of the fields is V gene, D gene, clone size, J gene, CDR3 DNA, CDR3 protein. D genes are given only for firm matches. Size is stated for part of the rows, as once, few or many counts, or as a class when the clone is expanded.

V gene: TRBV10-3; D gene: TRBD1; clone size: .; J gene: TRBJ1-1; CDR3 DNA: TGTGCCATCAGTGATCCGGTTCAGGGGGCCAATGAAGCTTTCTTT; CDR3 protein: CAISDPVQGANEAFF
V gene: TRBV2; D gene: .; clone size: .; J gene: TRBJ1-2; CDR3 DNA: TGTGCCAGCAGTTATACAGAACAGGAACCCTATGGCTACACCTTC; CDR3 protein: CASSYTEQEPYGYTF
V gene: TRBV18; D gene: .; clone size: .; J gene: TRBJ1-2; CDR3 DNA: TGTGCCAGCTCACCACGATCAGGGGAGATTGGCTACACCTTC; CDR3 protein: CASSPRSGEIGYTF
V gene: TRBV27; D gene: .; clone size: few; J gene: TRBJ2-2; CDR3 DNA: TGTGCCAGCACTTTAAGGGGTACCGGGGAGCTGTTTTTT; CDR3 protein: CASTLRGTGELFF
V gene: TRBV27; D gene: TRBD2; clone size: .; J gene: TRBJ2-1; CDR3 DNA: TGTGCCAGCAGTTTTAGAGGTTACGGGGGGGTCAATGAGCAGTTCTTC; CDR3 protein: CASSFRGYGGVNEQFF
V gene: TRBV19; D gene: TRBD1; clone size: .; J gene: TRBJ1-5; CDR3 DNA: TGTGCCAGCACATATAAAGGACAGGGGGCTGGACAGCCCCAGCATTTT; CDR3 protein: CASTYKGQGAGQPQHF
V gene: TRBV10-3; D gene: TRBD2; clone size: once; J gene: TRBJ2-2; CDR3 DNA: TGTGCCATCAGTGAGTCGACGAGCGGGAGGGCCGCCGGGGAGCTGTTTTTT; CDR3 protein: CAISESTSGRAAGELFF
V gene: TRBV30; D gene: .; clone size: .; J gene: TRBJ2-7; CDR3 DNA: TGTGCCTGGTGGTTCGGTGTCACCTACTACGAGCAGTACTTC; CDR3 protein: CAWWFGVTYYEQYF
V gene: TRBV6-5; D gene: .; clone size: .; J gene: TRBJ2-7; CDR3 DNA: TGTGCCAGCAGCGAAATCTACGAGCAGTACTTC; CDR3 protein: CASSEIYEQYF
V gene: TRBV7-2; D gene: TRBD2; clone size: few; J gene: TRBJ2-1; CDR3 DNA: TGTGCCAGCAGCTTAGCGGGGGCGCTGACTAGCGTCGATGAGCAGTTCTTC; CDR3 protein: CASSLAGALTSVDEQFF
V gene: TRBV4-3; D gene: .; clone size: .; J gene: TRBJ2-5; CDR3 DNA: TGCGCCAGCAGCCGGCACGGTAGGGAGACCCAGTACTTC; CDR3 protein: CASSRHGRETQYF
V gene: TRBV28; D gene: .; clone size: .; J gene: TRBJ2-2; CDR3 DNA: TGTGCCAGCGGTAGGCAACTCGGGGAGCTGTTTTTT; CDR3 protein: CASGRQLGELFF
V gene: TRBV5-6; D gene: .; clone size: .; J gene: TRBJ2-5; CDR3 DNA: TGTGCCAGCAGCTATTGGGGGGGCTTCGTCACAGAGACCCAGTACTTC; CDR3 protein: CASSYWGGFVTETQYF
V gene: TRBV11-3; D gene: TRBD2; clone size: .; J gene: TRBJ2-3; CDR3 DNA: TGTGCCAGCAGCAAAAGGACTAGCGGAGGGACAGATACGCAGTATTTT; CDR3 protein: CASSKRTSGGTDTQYF
V gene: TRBV4-3; D gene: .; clone size: .; J gene: TRBJ2-7; CDR3 DNA: TGCGCCAGCAAGCTCGGGGCCGCCTCCTACGAGCAGTACTTC; CDR3 protein: CASKLGAASYEQYF
V gene: TRBV5-6; D gene: TRBD2; clone size: .; J gene: TRBJ2-5; CDR3 DNA: TGTGCCAGCAGCTTGGGACTAGCGACGCTGCAGGAGACCCAGTACTTC; CDR3 protein: CASSLGLATLQETQYF
V gene: TRBV7-8; D gene: TRBD1; clone size: .; J gene: TRBJ1-5; CDR3 DNA: TGTGCCAGCAGCCCATCCTTTTGGACAGGGCATGGCAATCAGCCCCAGCATTTT; CDR3 protein: CASSPSFWTGHGNQPQHF
V gene: TRBV20-1; D gene: .; clone size: .; J gene: TRBJ2-7; CDR3 DNA: TGCAGTGCTGGTCTTAGGGAGCAGTACTTC; CDR3 protein: CSAGLREQYF
V gene: TRBV25-1; D gene: .; clone size: .; J gene: TRBJ2-3; CDR3 DNA: TGTGCCAGCAGTGAATGGCAAACAGATACGCAGTATTTT; CDR3 protein: CASSEWQTDTQYF
V gene: TRBV30; D gene: TRBD1; clone size: once; J gene: TRBJ2-5; CDR3 DNA: TGTGCCTGGAGTGTACAGGGGGAGACCCAGTACTTC; CDR3 protein: CAWSVQGETQYF
V gene: TRBV19; D gene: .; clone size: .; J gene: TRBJ2-1; CDR3 DNA: TGTGCCAGTAGCACCTACCAGACAAGCTACAATGAGCAGTTCTTC; CDR3 protein: CASSTYQTSYNEQFF
V gene: TRBV2; D gene: .; clone size: .; J gene: TRBJ1-1; CDR3 DNA: TGTGCCAGCAGTGAGACCAGGAACACTGAAGCTTTCTTT; CDR3 protein: CASSETRNTEAFF
V gene: TRBV13; D gene: .; clone size: .; J gene: TRBJ1-1; CDR3 DNA: TGTGCCAGCAGATTCGACAGAACTTTTGAAGCTTTCTTT; CDR3 protein: CASRFDRTFEAFF
V gene: TRBV10-3; D gene: .; clone size: .; J gene: TRBJ1-1; CDR3 DNA: TGTGCCATCAGACCTTGGGGAAATGAAGCTTTCTTT; CDR3 protein: CAIRPWGNEAFF
V gene: TRBV28; D gene: .; clone size: few; J gene: TRBJ2-5; CDR3 DNA: TGTGCCAGCAGTTGGTCCAGGGGAGGGGAGACCCAGTACTTC; CDR3 protein: CASSWSRGGETQYF
V gene: TRBV12-1; D gene: .; clone size: many; J gene: TRBJ1-5; CDR3 DNA: TGTGCCAGCCCCCCCCGGCCCGAGGACCGTAGATCATGTCGCAATCAGCCCCAGCATTTT; CDR3 protein: CASPPRPEDRRSCRNQPQHF
V gene: TRBV6-1; D gene: .; clone size: .; J gene: TRBJ1-5; CDR3 DNA: TGTGCCAGCAGGGAGGGCCCCAGCCCCCAGCATTTT; CDR3 protein: CASREGPSPQHF
V gene: TRBV6-1; D gene: TRBD1; clone size: once; J gene: TRBJ1-5; CDR3 DNA: TGTGCCAGCAGTGCAGACAGGGCGGTAGATCAGCCCCAGCATTTT; CDR3 protein: CASSADRAVDQPQHF
V gene: TRBV5-6; D gene: .; clone size: .; J gene: TRBJ2-1; CDR3 DNA: TGTGCCAGCAGCTTCAGGGTAGGGTACAATGAGCAGTTCTTC; CDR3 protein: CASSFRVGYNEQFF
V gene: TRBV4-3; D gene: .; clone size: once; J gene: TRBJ2-1; CDR3 DNA: TGCGCCAGCAGCCAATCTAAGCAGGAGGACAATGAGCAGTTCTTC; CDR3 protein: CASSQSKQEDNEQFF
V gene: TRBV29-1; D gene: .; clone size: .; J gene: TRBJ1-4; CDR3 DNA: TGCAGCGTTGCCGGGGATGCCTATAATGAAAAACTGTTTTTT; CDR3 protein: CSVAGDAYNEKLFF
V gene: TRBV5-6; D gene: .; clone size: .; J gene: TRBJ2-7; CDR3 DNA: TGTGCCAGCAGCCTGAAGACCAGACGAAGCATGGGTGAGCAGTACTTC; CDR3 protein: CASSLKTRRSMGEQYF
V gene: TRBV4-1; D gene: .; clone size: .; J gene: TRBJ2-6; CDR3 DNA: TGCGCCAGCAGTACGGGGAGCTCTGGGGCCAACGTCCTGACTTTC; CDR3 protein: CASSTGSSGANVLTF
V gene: TRBV6-5; D gene: TRBD2; clone size: many; J gene: TRBJ2-5; CDR3 DNA: TGTGCCAGCAGTTACTCAGCGGGAACGAGGGAGACCCAGTACTTC; CDR3 protein: CASSYSAGTRETQYF
V gene: TRBV5-1; D gene: .; clone size: .; J gene: TRBJ2-6; CDR3 DNA: TGCGCCAGCAGCTCGGAATGGGCAGGGGCTGGGGCCAACGTCCTGACTTTC; CDR3 protein: CASSSEWAGAGANVLTF
V gene: TRBV5-1; D gene: .; clone size: .; J gene: TRBJ2-7; CDR3 DNA: TGCGCCAGCAGCCCGGTGTCGGGGGATGGAATGGTAGGCGAGCAGTACTTC; CDR3 protein: CASSPVSGDGMVGEQYF
V gene: TRBV6-5; D gene: .; clone size: .; J gene: TRBJ1-1; CDR3 DNA: TGTGCCAGCAGAGGGTCCGGTGGGGTCACTGAAGCTTTCTTT; CDR3 protein: CASRGSGGVTEAFF
V gene: TRBV5-4; D gene: TRBD2; clone size: .; J gene: TRBJ2-7; CDR3 DNA: TGTGCCAGCAGTTCGAACTTAGCGGGGCACTCCTACGAGCAGTACTTC; CDR3 protein: CASSSNLAGHSYEQYF
V gene: TRBV5-6; D gene: .; clone size: .; J gene: TRBJ2-3; CDR3 DNA: TGTGCCAGCAGCTTGTGGGGGCGGTGGGGCGTCACAGATACGCAGTATTTT; CDR3 protein: CASSLWGRWGVTDTQYF
V gene: TRBV28; D gene: TRBD1; clone size: .; J gene: TRBJ1-4; CDR3 DNA: TGTGCCAGCAGCGGACAGGGAGGTTTAACTAATGAAAAACTGTTTTTT; CDR3 protein: CASSGQGGLTNEKLFF
V gene: TRBV7-9; D gene: .; clone size: few; J gene: TRBJ2-5; CDR3 DNA: TGTGCCAGCAGCCACCGGCTACACCAGGTAGCAGAGACCCAGTACTTC; CDR3 protein: CASSHRLHQVAETQYF
V gene: TRBV11-2; D gene: TRBD1; clone size: few; J gene: TRBJ2-6; CDR3 DNA: TGTGCCAGCAGCTTGGACAGGGCTGGGGCCAACGTCCTGACTTTC; CDR3 protein: CASSLDRAGANVLTF
V gene: TRBV25-1; D gene: .; clone size: .; J gene: TRBJ2-1; CDR3 DNA: TGTGCCAGCAGTGCCTCAGGATCGATGGGTGAGCAGTTCTTC; CDR3 protein: CASSASGSMGEQFF
V gene: TRBV10-3; D gene: TRBD1; clone size: .; J gene: TRBJ1-1; CDR3 DNA: TGTGCCGCTGCAGGGGGCTTGGCCACTGAAGCTTTCTTT; CDR3 protein: CAAAGGLATEAFF
V gene: TRBV5-4; D gene: .; clone size: few; J gene: TRBJ2-2; CDR3 DNA: TGTGCCAGCAGCTTAAAGACAGTTAAACACGTCGGGGAGCTGTTTTTT; CDR3 protein: CASSLKTVKHVGELFF
V gene: TRBV27; D gene: .; clone size: .; J gene: TRBJ2-1; CDR3 DNA: TGTGCCAGCAGTTTTCCCCCCTACAATGAGCAGTTCTTC; CDR3 protein: CASSFPPYNEQFF